A selection of T cell receptor beta chains follows, all from one sample in a study of follicular helper T cells after annual influenza vaccination. The repertoire was sequenced with immunoSEQ multiplex PCR; TCRdb's copy has only in-frame clones and lacks some. The sample carries 25,000 to 35,000 clones, approximately 80% recorded once. Sequenced material: CXCR5+ CD38- circulating T follicular helper cells from blood, taken on the day of influenza vaccination. Source of these receptors: an adult who received the influenza vaccine. The CDR3 runs from the conserved cysteine through the conserved F or W. Fields, in order: J gene, clone size, D gene, V gene, CDR3 protein, CDR3 DNA. D genes are given only for firm matches. Where a row states a size, it is once, few, many or the class of an expanded clone; other rows omit it.

>TRBJ2-2|NA|NA|TRBV6-1
CASRAVGATGELFF
TGTGCCAGCAGGGCTGTGGGGGCCACCGGGGAGCTGTTTTTT
>TRBJ1-4|few|NA|TRBV7-8
CASSLGRSGWSTNEKLFF
TGTGCCAGCAGCTTAGGAAGGTCAGGGTGGTCAACTAATGAAAAACTGTTTTTT
>TRBJ2-5|NA|NA|TRBV29-1
CSVGKTSKVETQYF
TGCAGCGTCGGGAAGACCTCGAAGGTCGAGACCCAGTACTTC
>TRBJ2-7|NA|NA|TRBV2
CASSGPTTYEQYF
TGTGCCAGCAGTGGGCCAACTACCTACGAGCAGTACTTC
>TRBJ1-4|NA|TRBD1|TRBV2
CASSETGRNEKLFF
TGTGCCAGCAGTGAGACAGGGCGTAATGAAAAACTGTTTTTT
>TRBJ2-1|once|TRBD2|TRBV28
CASSSRRGDYNEQFF
TGTGCCAGCAGTTCACGTCGGGGGGACTACAATGAGCAGTTCTTC
>TRBJ2-3|NA|TRBD2|TRBV6-6
CASGPSGGADTQYF
TGTGCCAGCGGTCCTAGCGGGGGGGCGGATACGCAGTATTTT
>TRBJ2-7|NA|NA|TRBV2
CASSPVPSYEQYF
TGTGCCAGCAGCCCCGTTCCGTCCTACGAGCAGTACTTC
>TRBJ1-1|NA|TRBD1|TRBV2
CASRGDRLNTEAFF
TGTGCCAGCAGAGGGGACAGACTGAACACTGAAGCTTTCTTT
>TRBJ2-5|NA|TRBD2|TRBV5-4
CASSLGAAGGFWETQYF
TGTGCCAGCAGCTTAGGGGCTGCGGGGGGATTCTGGGAGACCCAGTACTTC
>TRBJ1-3|few|TRBD1|TRBV28
CASSLRTGVGNTIYF
TGTGCCAGCAGTCTACGAACAGGGGTTGGAAACACCATATATTTT
>TRBJ1-1|NA|NA|TRBV6-5
CASSSLKRTTNTEAFF
TGTGCCAGCAGTTCCCTTAAGCGCACCACGAACACTGAAGCTTTCTTT